This T cell receptor (beta chain) was sequenced in a study of blood T cell repertoires in COVID-19 (dated by TCRdb to 2019 to 2021). Regarding the research as a whole: Collaborator samples came from the United States, Italy and Spain and covered acute and convalescent phases of COVID-19. The prospective study material was composed of cDNA or gDNA derived from T cells, B-cell-depleted T cells, or PBMCs. Deeply sampled blood TCRbeta repertoires from subjects exposed to, actively infected with, or recovered from COVID-19 were included in the dataset. The repertoires were released in a freely available public database intended as a resource for research on the immune response to SARS-CoV-2. The samples were drawn from the first 160 participants of the ongoing ImmuneRACE study and from over a thousand subjects provided by 6 global collaborators. Sample metadata almost always included a de-identified subject ID, COVID-19 status, age in years and sex. Where available, HLA class I and class II types were obtained from metadata supplied by the sample provider rather than from assay-based typing. General findings and caveats noted by the study authors: How much clinical and demographic metadata was included differed by source and by participant, and the metadata was provided uncurated.

In this sample, this clone turned up once. Its recognized antigen is unknown. Base qualities are not provided; no much larger clone lies one nucleotide away. TCRbeta CDR3 regions were amplified from genomic DNA by means of the immunoSEQ Assay, a bias-controlled multiplex PCR. Concerning the study's data processing: Nucleated cell counts per sample were estimated from amplification of reference gene primers within the assay. Sequence reads were collapsed and filtered to measure the absolute abundance of every unique TCRbeta CDR3 rearrangement. For each sample, productive Simpson clonality was calculated as the square root of Simpson's diversity index across productive rearrangements. TCRdb re-hosts the immuneACCESS table, in-frame sequences only. Its copies lack some clones; in the studies checked, an unresolved V gene accounts for under half of them, and the cause for the rest is not known. For V, J and clone size, that table is used; D and trimming come from the DNA. This sample has about 160,000 clones in its table, and about 80% of those were observed once. Around 3.2% of the sample rests with the top ten.

Participants in the prospective study were enrolled through a virtual design, were aged 18 to 89 years, and lived in some 24 United States geographic areas. Cohort assignment in the prospective study relied on participant-reported clinical history from a screening survey and a study questionnaire. For ImmuneRACE Cohort 3, a participant was defined as recovered based on two consecutive negative NP/OP PCR tests, clearance by a healthcare professional, or resolution of symptoms. Mobile phlebotomists in the prospective study collected whole blood, serum and a nasopharyngeal or oropharyngeal swab from every participant. Additional blood draws and questionnaires over an approximately two-month period could optionally be provided by prospective study participants. Blood samples from the prospective study were shipped frozen or at room temperature prior to DNA extraction. The germline V and J ends show losses of 2 bases and 3 bases respectively, and no gene match explains 7 bases of the junction. The CDR3, from cysteine to phenylalanine, totals 16 residues. Just CDR3 DNA is preserved here, 48 bases in frame from base 1. Reading the germline V gene gives CDR1 SGHDT and CDR2 YYEEEE.

Recombination linked TRBV5-6 to TRBJ1-2, with 10 bases aligning to TRBD1. This clonotype was sampled from a woman aged 60-75 years who had recovered from COVID-19. Sequencing was carried out using PBMCs or T cells enriched from blood (not recorded which). This receptor carries the CDR3 CASSFGTGVPDYGYTF. Here is the DNA: TGTGCCAGCAGCTTCGGGACAGGGGTTCCTGACTATGGCTACACCTTC.